This T cell receptor beta chain comes out of a study of blood T cell repertoires in COVID-19. Libraries were prepared by immunoSEQ multiplex PCR; TCRdb keeps only in-frame clonotypes and omits some of them. The repertoire holds 350,000 to 500,000 clones, about 88% seen once, with about 1.5% in the top ten. Clinical histories supplied by participants themselves formed the basis of cohort assignment. During the 2 weeks before they entered the study, exposed participants had met someone with a PCR-confirmed or clinician-diagnosed COVID-19 case. The germline gives CDR1 SGHVS, CDR2 FNYEAQ. CDR3 size: 18 residues. The germline V and J ends were trimmed by 0 bases and 6 bases, with 21 bases remaining between them.

The chain combines TRBV7-6 with TRBJ2-1; D is ambiguous. The TCR comes from a woman in her late teens or twenties who had been exposed to COVID-19. The sequencing input was PBMCs or T cells enriched from blood (not recorded which). The CDR3 DNA is TGTGCCAGCAGCTTAGCGCTAAAATGGCCCGGATCGGGCAATGAGCAGTTCTTC. It translates to CASSLALKWPGSGNEQFF.